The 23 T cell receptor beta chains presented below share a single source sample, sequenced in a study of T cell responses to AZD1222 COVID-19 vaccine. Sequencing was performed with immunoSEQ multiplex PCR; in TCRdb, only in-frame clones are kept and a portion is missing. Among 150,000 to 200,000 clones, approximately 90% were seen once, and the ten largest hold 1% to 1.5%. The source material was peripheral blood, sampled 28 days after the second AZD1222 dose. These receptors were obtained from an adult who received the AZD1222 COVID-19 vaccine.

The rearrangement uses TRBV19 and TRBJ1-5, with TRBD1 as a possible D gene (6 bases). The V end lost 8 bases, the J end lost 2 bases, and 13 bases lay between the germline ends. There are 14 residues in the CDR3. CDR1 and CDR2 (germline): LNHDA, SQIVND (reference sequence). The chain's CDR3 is CASGGASGNQPQHF. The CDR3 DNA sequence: TGTGCCAGTGGGGGGGCGTCGGGCAATCAGCCCCAGCATTTT.

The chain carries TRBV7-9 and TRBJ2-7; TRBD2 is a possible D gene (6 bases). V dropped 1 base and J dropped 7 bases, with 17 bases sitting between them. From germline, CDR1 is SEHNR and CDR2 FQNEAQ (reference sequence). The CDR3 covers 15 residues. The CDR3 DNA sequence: TGTGCCAGCAGCTTAGTGGGGGGTAAGGCGTGGGAGCAGTACTTC. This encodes CASSLVGGKAWEQYF.

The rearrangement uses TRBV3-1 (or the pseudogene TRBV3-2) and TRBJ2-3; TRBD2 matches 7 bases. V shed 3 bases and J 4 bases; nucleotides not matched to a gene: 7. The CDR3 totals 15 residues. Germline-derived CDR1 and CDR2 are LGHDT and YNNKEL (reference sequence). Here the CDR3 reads CASSQGEGSSDTQYF. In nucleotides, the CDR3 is TGTGCCAGCAGCCAGGGGGAGGGGAGCTCAGATACGCAGTATTTT.

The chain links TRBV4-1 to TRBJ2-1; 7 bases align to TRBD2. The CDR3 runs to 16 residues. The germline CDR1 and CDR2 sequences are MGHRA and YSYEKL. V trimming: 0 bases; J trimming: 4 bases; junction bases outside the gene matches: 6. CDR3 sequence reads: CASSQDGSGVYNEQFF. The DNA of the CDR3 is TGCGCCAGCAGCCAAGATGGGAGCGGGGTGTACAATGAGCAGTTCTTC.

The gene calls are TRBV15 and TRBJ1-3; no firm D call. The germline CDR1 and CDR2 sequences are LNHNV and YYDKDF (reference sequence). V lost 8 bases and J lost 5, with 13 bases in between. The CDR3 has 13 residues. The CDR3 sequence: CATRPHKRNTIYF. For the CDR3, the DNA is TGTGCCACCCGCCCCCACAAAAGAAACACCATATATTTT.

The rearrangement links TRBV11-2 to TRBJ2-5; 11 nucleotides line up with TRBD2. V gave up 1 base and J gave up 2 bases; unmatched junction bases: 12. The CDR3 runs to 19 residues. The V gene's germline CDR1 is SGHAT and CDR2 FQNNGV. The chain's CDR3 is CASSLGGGLAARFQETQYF. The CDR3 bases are TGTGCCAGCAGCTTAGGTGGGGGACTAGCGGCGCGTTTTCAAGAGACCCAGTACTTC.

CDR3 nucleotide sequence: TGTGCCAGCAAAGACTTCCCGAGGGCCTACGAGCAGTACTTC. This encodes CASKDFPRAYEQYF. V is TRBV6-5 and J is TRBJ2-7; maybe TRBD2 (5 bases). V shed 7 bases and J shed 2 bases, with 15 bases lying between them. This CDR3 has 14 amino acids. The germline V gene encodes CDR1 MNHEY and CDR2 SVGAGI.

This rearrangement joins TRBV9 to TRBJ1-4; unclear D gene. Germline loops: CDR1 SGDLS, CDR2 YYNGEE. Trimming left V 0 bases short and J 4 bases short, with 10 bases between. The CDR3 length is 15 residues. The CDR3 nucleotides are TGTGCCAGCAGCGTAGGTGCCGGGGATAATGAAAAACTGTTTTTT. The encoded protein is CASSVGAGDNEKLFF.

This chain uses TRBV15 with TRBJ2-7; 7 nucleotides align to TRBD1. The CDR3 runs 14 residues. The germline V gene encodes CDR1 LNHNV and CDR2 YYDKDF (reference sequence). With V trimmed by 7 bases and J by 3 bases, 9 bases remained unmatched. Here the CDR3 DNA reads TGTGCCACCAACCCAGGGGACAGCAGCTACGAGCAGTACTTC. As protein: CATNPGDSSYEQYF.

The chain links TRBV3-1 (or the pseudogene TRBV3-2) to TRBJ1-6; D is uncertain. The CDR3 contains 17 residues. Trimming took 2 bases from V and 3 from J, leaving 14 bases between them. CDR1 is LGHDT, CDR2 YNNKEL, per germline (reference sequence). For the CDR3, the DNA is TGTGCCAGCAGCCAAACCCCCAACAGTTTCTATAATTCACCCCTCCACTTT. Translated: CASSQTPNSFYNSPLHF.

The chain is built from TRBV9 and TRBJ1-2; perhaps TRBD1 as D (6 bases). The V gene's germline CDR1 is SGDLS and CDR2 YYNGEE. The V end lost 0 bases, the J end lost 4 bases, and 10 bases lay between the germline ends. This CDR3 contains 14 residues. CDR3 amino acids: CASSVEGELYGYTF. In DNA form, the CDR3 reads TGTGCCAGCAGCGTAGAGGGGGAACTCTATGGCTACACCTTC.

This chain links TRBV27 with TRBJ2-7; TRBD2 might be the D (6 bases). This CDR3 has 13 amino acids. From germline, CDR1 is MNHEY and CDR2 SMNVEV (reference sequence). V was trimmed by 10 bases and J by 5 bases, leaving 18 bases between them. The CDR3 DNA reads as TGTGCCACCGCGGGAAGGAGACGGGACGAGCAGTACTTC. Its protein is CATAGRRRDEQYF.

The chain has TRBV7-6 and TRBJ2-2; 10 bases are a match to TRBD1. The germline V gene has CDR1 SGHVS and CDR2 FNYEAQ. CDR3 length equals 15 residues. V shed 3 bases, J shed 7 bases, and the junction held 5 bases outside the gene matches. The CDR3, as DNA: TGTGCCAGCAGCTTCGAGACAGGGGGCGGCGGGGAGCTGTTTTTT. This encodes CASSFETGGGGELFF.

The CDR3 DNA is TGTGCCAGCAGCCTTAGGACAGGGACTGGCTACACCTTC. Protein sequence: CASSLRTGTGYTF. The chain joins TRBV12-3 or TRBV12-4 to TRBJ1-2; 8 bases fit TRBD1. The V gene end was trimmed by 6 bases and the J gene end by 7 bases; junction bases not matched to a gene: 7. The CDR3 contains 13 residues.

CDR3 residues: CASGNPTNSFSSGNTIYF. In DNA form, the CDR3 reads TGTGCTAGTGGAAATCCAACTAACAGTTTTTCCTCTGGAAACACCATATATTTT. This chain connects TRBV12-5 to TRBJ1-3; D not certain. CDR1 and CDR2 from the germline V gene are LGHNT and FRNRAP. Trimming removed 6 bases at V and 0 bases at J, with 21 bases between. The length of the CDR3 is 18 residues.

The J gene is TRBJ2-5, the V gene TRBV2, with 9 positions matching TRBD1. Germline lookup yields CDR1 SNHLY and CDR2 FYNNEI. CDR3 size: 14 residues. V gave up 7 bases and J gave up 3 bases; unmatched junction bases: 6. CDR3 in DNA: TGTGCCAGCACTATACAGGGGGCGAAAGAGACCCAGTACTTC. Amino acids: CASTIQGAKETQYF.

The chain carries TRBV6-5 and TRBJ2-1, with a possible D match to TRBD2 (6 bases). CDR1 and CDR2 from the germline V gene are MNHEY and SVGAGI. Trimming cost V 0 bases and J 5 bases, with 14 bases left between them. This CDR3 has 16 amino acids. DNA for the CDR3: TGTGCCAGCAGTTACTCGTCCGGGAGTATCGACAATGAGCAGTTCTTC. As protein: CASSYSSGSIDNEQFF.

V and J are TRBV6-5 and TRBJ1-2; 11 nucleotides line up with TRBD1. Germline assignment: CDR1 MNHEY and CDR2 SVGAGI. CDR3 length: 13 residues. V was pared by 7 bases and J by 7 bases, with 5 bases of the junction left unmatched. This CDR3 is CASIAGQGGGYTF. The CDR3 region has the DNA TGTGCCAGCATCGCGGGACAGGGGGGTGGCTACACCTTC.

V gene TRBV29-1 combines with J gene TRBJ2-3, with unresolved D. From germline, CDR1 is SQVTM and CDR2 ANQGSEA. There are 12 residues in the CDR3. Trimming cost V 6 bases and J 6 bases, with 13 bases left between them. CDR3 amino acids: CSVERLWDTQYF. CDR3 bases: TGCAGCGTCGAACGTCTATGGGATACGCAGTATTTT.

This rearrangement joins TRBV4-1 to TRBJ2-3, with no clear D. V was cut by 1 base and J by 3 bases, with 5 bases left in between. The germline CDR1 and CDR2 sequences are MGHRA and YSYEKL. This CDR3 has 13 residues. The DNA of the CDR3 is TGCGCCAGCAGCCAAGGGGCGACAGATACGCAGTATTTT. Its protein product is CASSQGATDTQYF.

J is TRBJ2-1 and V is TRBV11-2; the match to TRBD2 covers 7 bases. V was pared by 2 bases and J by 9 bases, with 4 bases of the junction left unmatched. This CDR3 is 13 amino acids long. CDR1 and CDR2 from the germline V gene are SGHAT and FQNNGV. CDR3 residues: CASSLSWGGEQFF. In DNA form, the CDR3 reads TGTGCCAGCAGCTTATCCTGGGGGGGTGAGCAGTTCTTC. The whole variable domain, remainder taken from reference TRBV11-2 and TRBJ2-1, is EAGVAQSPRYKIIEKRQSVAFWCNPISGHATLYWYQQILGQGPKLLIQFQNNGVVDDSQLPKDRFSAERLKGVDSTLKIQPAKLEDSAVYLCASSLSWGGEQFFGPGTRLTVL.

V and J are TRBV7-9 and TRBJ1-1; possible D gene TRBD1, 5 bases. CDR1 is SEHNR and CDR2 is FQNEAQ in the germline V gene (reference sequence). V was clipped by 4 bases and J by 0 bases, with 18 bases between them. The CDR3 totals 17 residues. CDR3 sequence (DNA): TGTGCCAGCAGCTCCCCTTCTCCGGACAAATTGAACACTGAAGCTTTCTTT. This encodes CASSSPSPDKLNTEAFF.

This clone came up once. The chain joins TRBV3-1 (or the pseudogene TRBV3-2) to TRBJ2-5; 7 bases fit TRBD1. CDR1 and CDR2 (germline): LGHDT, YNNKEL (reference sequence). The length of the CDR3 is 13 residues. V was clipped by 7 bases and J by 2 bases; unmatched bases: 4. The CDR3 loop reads CASTPRGQETQYF. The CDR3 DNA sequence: TGTGCCAGCACCCCCAGGGGGCAAGAGACCCAGTACTTC.